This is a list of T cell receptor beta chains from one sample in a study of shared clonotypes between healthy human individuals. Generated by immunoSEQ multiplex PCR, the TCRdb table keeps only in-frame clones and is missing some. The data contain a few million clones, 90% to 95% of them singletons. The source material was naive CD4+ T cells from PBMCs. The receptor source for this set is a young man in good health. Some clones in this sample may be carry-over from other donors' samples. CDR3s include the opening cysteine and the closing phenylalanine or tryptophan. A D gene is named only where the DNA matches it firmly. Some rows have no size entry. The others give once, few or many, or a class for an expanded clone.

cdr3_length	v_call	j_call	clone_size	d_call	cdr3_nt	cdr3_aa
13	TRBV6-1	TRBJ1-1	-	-	TGTGCCAGCAGTGGGAAGGGGAGAACTGAAGCTTTCTTT	CASSGKGRTEAFF
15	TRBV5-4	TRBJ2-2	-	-	TGTGCCAGCAGCCTGCCCGGGGGGAACACCGGGGAGCTGTTTTTT	CASSLPGGNTGELFF
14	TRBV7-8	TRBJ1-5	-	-	TGTGCCAGCAGCTTGGGACACATCAATCAGCCCCAGCATTTT	CASSLGHINQPQHF
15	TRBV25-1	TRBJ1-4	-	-	TGTGCCAGCAGTCCCTATGGGGGGATCGATGAAAAACTGTTTTTT	CASSPYGGIDEKLFF
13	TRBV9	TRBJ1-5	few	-	TGTGCCAGCAGCGTGGCAGTCAATCAGCCCCAGCATTTT	CASSVAVNQPQHF
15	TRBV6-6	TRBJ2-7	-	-	TGTGCCAGCAGTTACTCCCGGGAGAGCTCCTACGAGCAGTACTTC	CASSYSRESSYEQYF
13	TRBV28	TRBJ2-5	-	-	TGTGCCAGCAGTTTTCGAGGGTGGGAGACCCAGTACTTC	CASSFRGWETQYF
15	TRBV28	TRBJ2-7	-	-	TGTGCCAGCAGTTTAGGGGGCGGGAGAACCTACGAGCAGTACTTC	CASSLGGGRTYEQYF
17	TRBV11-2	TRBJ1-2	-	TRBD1	TGTGCCAGCAGCTTAACCGGGACAGGGGGCTTGAGCTATGGCTACACCTTC	CASSLTGTGGLSYGYTF
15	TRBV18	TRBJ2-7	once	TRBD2	TGTGCCAGCTCCCCGGTGGGGCTAGCGGGCCACGAGCAGTACTTC	CASSPVGLAGHEQYF
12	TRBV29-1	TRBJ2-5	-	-	TGCAGCGTCCTGGTGGGTGGAGAGACCCAGTACTTC	CSVLVGGETQYF